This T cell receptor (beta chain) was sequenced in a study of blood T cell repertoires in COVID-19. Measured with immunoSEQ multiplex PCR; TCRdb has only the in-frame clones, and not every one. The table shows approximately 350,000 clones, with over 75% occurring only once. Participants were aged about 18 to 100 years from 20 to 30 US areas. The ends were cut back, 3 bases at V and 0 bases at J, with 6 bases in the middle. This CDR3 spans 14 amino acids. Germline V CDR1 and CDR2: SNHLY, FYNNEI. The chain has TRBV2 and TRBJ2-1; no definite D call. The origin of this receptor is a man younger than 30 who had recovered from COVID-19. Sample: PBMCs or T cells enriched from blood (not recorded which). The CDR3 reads CASSELSSYNEQFF. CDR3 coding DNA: TGTGCCAGCAGTGAGCTGAGCTCCTACAATGAGCAGTTCTTC.